Described below is a single T cell receptor beta chain sequence and its context. CDR1 is SQVTM and CDR2 is ANQGSEA in the germline V gene. This CDR3 has 12 amino acids. Unmatched junction bases numbered 3, after V lost 7 bases and J lost 9 bases. This entry belongs to a study of blood T cell repertoires in COVID-19. Profiling relied on immunoSEQ multiplex PCR, and the TCRdb table lists in-frame clones only, not all of them. The sample has some 110,000 clones; approximately 90% are singletons. Sequencing used peripheral blood. The receptor's source is a man over 45 with COVID-19, enrolled during active disease. The rearrangement links TRBV29-1 to TRBJ2-1; 13 nucleotides agree with TRBD2. The CDR3 sequence: CSERLAGGEQFF. CDR3 bases: TGCAGCGAACGACTAGCGGGGGGTGAGCAGTTCTTC.